A selection of T cell receptor beta chains follows, all from one sample in a study of sequential checkpoint blockade in melanoma. Using immunoSEQ multiplex PCR, the repertoire was profiled, and TCRdb retains in-frame clones only, with some absent. The profile shows approximately 13,000 clones, 65% to 85% of them singletons. The sequencing used CD8+ T cells sorted from blood (inferred from file names), collected from a patient given nivolumab and ipilimumab in sequence. The receptors shown here come from a human patient with melanoma. Some clones in this sample may be carry-over from other donors' samples. Both conserved end residues are part of each CDR3. Each record gives: J gene, V gene, D gene, CDR3 protein. A D gene is named only where the DNA matches it firmly.

>TRBJ1-2|TRBV13|.
CASSLGLMGRDYGYTF
>.|TRBV28|TRBD1
CASSFDRVGDEQYF
>TRBJ2-7|TRBV15|TRBD2
CATSRDTSGYEQYF
>TRBJ1-2|TRBV5-8|TRBD1
CASSGTPAGTGGYGYTF
>TRBJ2-5|TRBV4-2|.
CASSQVPSGVLGGQETQYF
>TRBJ2-4|TRBV4-3|TRBD2
CASSQVVGLAGDLNIQYF
>TRBJ1-2|TRBV5-1|.
CASSLEQGNNYGYTF
>TRBJ1-2|TRBV6-5|TRBD1
CASSYSRIQGDYGYTF
>TRBJ1-3|TRBV10-3|.
CAATGTTGNTIYF
>TRBJ1-1|TRBV7-9|.
CASRGRRDTEAFF
>TRBJ1-2|TRBV5-3|.
CARSLESGGGSGYTF
>.|TRBV7-6|TRBD1
CASSSAETGKGYEQYF
>TRBJ1-4|TRBV6-6|.
CASSFFSGRTNEKLFF
>TRBJ1-1|TRBV9|TRBD1
CASTAGGRNTEAFF
>TRBJ2-3|TRBV27|.
CASSKTPHPSTDTQYF
>TRBJ1-1|TRBV4-3|.
CASSQEHTGLNTEAFF
>TRBJ2-7|TRBV4-2|TRBD2
CASSGSSGGGLERYEQYF
>TRBJ2-1|TRBV9|TRBD2
CASSVGLAGYNEQFF
>TRBJ2-5|TRBV4-1|.
CASSTGGPLGTQYF
>.|TRBV6-1|TRBD1
CASSEGDGQGAYEQYF
>TRBJ1-3|TRBV27|.
CASSLQAGGNTIYF
>TRBJ2-3|TRBV6-4|TRBD2
CASSASGGGTDTQYF
>TRBJ2-3|TRBV7-9|.
CASSPPGSDTQYF
>TRBJ1-2|TRBV7-9|TRBD1
CASSNQGRGRGYTF
>TRBJ2-3|TRBV5-1|TRBD2
CASSFGLAGTTDTQYF
>TRBJ2-7|TRBV5-6|.
CASSPRRTSSDEQYF
>TRBJ2-1|TRBV28|.
CASSPLTGYEQFF
>TRBJ1-5|TRBV10-3|.
CAISESTDSLMESQHF
>TRBJ2-7|TRBV7-9|TRBD2
CASSYSQRGQLSYEQYF
>TRBJ1-5|TRBV19|.
CASSGRGGSNQPQHF
>TRBJ2-3|TRBV6-5|.
CASSLSPAGAAQYF
>TRBJ1-5|TRBV4-2|.
CASSQVGQRNQPQHF
>TRBJ2-6|TRBV15|.
CATSRDQGSGANVLTF
>TRBJ2-3|TRBV6-6|TRBD2
CASSYAGGLTDTQYF
>TRBJ2-3|TRBV4-1|.
CASSHEGPTDTQYF
>TRBJ2-5|TRBV7-9|.
CASSLGAFGTQYF
>TRBJ2-5|TRBV28|.
CASSARDGQETQYF
>TRBJ1-1|TRBV5-1|TRBD1
CASSTGTANTEAFF
>TRBJ2-5|TRBV7-9|.
CASSPSGDQYF
>TRBJ1-2|TRBV5-8|.
CASSVRGAGGYTF
>TRBJ1-1|TRBV9|TRBD1
CAGSVEQGGSTEAFF
>TRBJ2-7|TRBV27|TRBD1
CASSYGTGPSYEQYF
>TRBJ2-7|TRBV6-5|.
CASTVAPVAYEQYF
>TRBJ1-4|TRBV27|TRBD1
CASSPDRGREKLFF
>TRBJ2-1|TRBV6-4|TRBD2
CASSEKAGSYNEQFF
>TRBJ1-3|TRBV9|.
CASSPSAGLSTIYF
>TRBJ2-1|TRBV15|.
CATSRQEGQTNNEQFF
>TRBJ1-2|TRBV4-3|TRBD1
CASSQTGTANYGYTF